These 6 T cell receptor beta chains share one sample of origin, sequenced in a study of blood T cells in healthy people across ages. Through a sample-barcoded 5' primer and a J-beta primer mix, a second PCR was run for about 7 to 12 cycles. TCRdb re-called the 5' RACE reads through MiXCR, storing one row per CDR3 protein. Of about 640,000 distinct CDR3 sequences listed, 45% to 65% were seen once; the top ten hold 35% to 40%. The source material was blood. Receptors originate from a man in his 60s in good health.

The CDR3 reads CSVTLGGVDTEAFF. The CDR3 coding sequence is TGCAGCGTCACACTAGGGGGGGTGGACACTGAAGCTTTCTTT. The rearrangement links TRBV29-1 to TRBJ1-1; a weak D match, TRBD1 (6 bases). Germline loops: CDR1 SQVTM, CDR2 ANQGSEA. The CDR3 runs 14 residues. V lost 6 bases and J lost 3, with 17 bases in between.

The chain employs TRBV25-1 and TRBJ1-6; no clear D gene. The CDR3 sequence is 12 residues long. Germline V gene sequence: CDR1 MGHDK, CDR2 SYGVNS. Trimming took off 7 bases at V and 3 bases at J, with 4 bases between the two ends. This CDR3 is CASTGYNSPLHF. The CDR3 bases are TGTGCCAGCACCGGCTATAATTCACCCCTCCACTTT.

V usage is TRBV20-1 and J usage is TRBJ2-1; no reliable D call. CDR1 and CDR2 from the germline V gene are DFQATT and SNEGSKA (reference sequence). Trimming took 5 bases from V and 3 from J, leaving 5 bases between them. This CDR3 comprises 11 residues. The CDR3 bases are TGCAGTGCTCCCGACTACAATGAGCAGTTCTTC. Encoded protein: CSAPDYNEQFF.

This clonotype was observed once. The CDR3 DNA sequence: TGCAGTGCTAACTCGGCAGGACGAGTTCGGGAGCAGTACTTC. Its protein product is CSANSAGRVREQYF. This rearrangement joins TRBV20-1 to TRBJ2-5; D is possibly TRBD2 (6 bases). The germline gives CDR1 DFQATT, CDR2 SNEGSKA (reference sequence). The CDR3 runs 14 residues. Trimming left V 4 bases short and J 11 bases short, with 23 bases between.

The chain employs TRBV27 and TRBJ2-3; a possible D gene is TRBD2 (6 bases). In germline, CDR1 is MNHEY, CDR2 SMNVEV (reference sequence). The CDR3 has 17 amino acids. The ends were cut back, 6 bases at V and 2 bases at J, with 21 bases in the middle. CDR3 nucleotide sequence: TGTGCCAGCAGGGCCGGAGGGGAGCCAGGGTACACAGATACGCAGTATTTT. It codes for CASRAGGEPGYTDTQYF.

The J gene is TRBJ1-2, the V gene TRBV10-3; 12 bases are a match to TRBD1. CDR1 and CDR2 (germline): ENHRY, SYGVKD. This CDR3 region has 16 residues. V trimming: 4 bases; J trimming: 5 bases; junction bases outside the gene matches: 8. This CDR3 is CAISGGTGGVYYGYTF. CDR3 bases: TGTGCCATCAGTGGGGGGACAGGGGGCGTATATTATGGCTACACCTTC.